The present T cell receptor beta chain was sequenced within a study of cytomegalovirus exposure and HLA in healthy donors (dated by TCRdb to 2017 to 2019). Looking at the study overall: The 700 or so repertoires of the first cohort and the 120 validation repertoires were produced on the same platform, according to a later analysis. The study was designed to test whether signatures of past pathogen exposure could be identified by cataloging public T cell receptors. Along with the roughly 700-subject first cohort, a separate validation cohort of over 90 different subjects was used. To predict cytomegalovirus infection status, the study brought together high-throughput TCR immunosequencing, statistical association of individual TCRs with disease status, and machine learning.

The method behind the library was the immunoSEQ multiplex PCR assay. Regarding the original processing steps: To diagnose cytomegalovirus status from the catalog of TCR beta chain sequences, a statistical classification framework was built. The immuneACCESS repertoire file appears here via TCRdb, limited to in-frame rearrangements. These files lack a portion of the clones; in checked studies, under half of the deficit traces to unresolved V genes, and the cause of the others is not known. V, J and clone size reflect that table, while D and trimming were determined from the DNA. Present in this sample are 100,000 to 150,000 clones, around 90% of which were seen just once. 1.5% to 2% of the sample is held by the ten biggest clonotypes. The donors belonged to the validation cohort of around 110 subjects, which was separate from the roughly 670-subject first cohort. This clone was observed once. Its antigen is unknown. Base qualities are missing; no much larger clone stands one base away.

The study at large found these results: A total of around 150 TCR beta chains were listed by the study as associated with cytomegalovirus. In vitro tests confirmed that a few of the cytomegalovirus-associated TCR beta chains recognize cytomegalovirus antigens. Cytomegalovirus status was reported to be diagnosed by the classifier with high specificity and sensitivity in both the original and validation cohorts. The authors suggested that the approach could potentially be extended to other disease states and immunological phenotypes. The validation cohort had no HLA typing available for a later analysis, so co-occurrence within that cohort was assessed over all 120 or so repertoires. Subsequent analysis determined that TCRs grouped into clusters in the first cohort also showed a tendency toward co-occurrence across the 120 validation repertoires, and 94% of cluster scores exceeded 0. Most TCR sequences were observed very rarely across donors, whereas some public TCRs were present in many individuals.

The source material was PBMCs. This TCR derives from a woman in her late teens or twenties in good health and CMV-seronegative.

CDR3 region: CASSTHRAIFYNEQFF. The DNA is TGTGCCAGCAGCACACACAGGGCTATCTTCTACAATGAGCAGTTCTTC. The chain was built from TRBV7-9 and TRBJ2-1; the best D guess is TRBD1, with 6 bases matching. The junction carries 17 bases between V and J, which are trimmed by 5 bases and 3 bases respectively. The CDR3 goes from the cysteine to the phenylalanine over 16 residues. Left in the record is the CDR3 DNA by itself, 48 bases read in frame from the first base. From the germline V gene (reference sequence), CDR1 is SEHNR and CDR2 is FQNEAQ.